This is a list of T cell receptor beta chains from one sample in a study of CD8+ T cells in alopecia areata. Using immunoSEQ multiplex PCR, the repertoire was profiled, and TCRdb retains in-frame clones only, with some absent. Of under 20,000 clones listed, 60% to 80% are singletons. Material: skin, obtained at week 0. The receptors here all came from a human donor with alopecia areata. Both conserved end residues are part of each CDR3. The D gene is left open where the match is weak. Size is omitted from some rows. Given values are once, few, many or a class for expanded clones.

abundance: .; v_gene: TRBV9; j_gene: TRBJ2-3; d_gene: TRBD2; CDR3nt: TGTGCCAGCAGCGTGAGGACTAGCGGAACGCAGTATTTT; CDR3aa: CASSVRTSGTQYF
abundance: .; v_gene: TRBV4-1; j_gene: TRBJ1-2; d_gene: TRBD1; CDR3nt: TGCGCCAGCAGCCAAGATAGGACAGGGGGCGGTGAAGGCTACACCTTC; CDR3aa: CASSQDRTGGGEGYTF
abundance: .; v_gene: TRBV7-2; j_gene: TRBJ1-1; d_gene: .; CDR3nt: TGTGCCAGCAGCTTATTTATGTTGAACACTGAAGCTTTCTTT; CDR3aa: CASSLFMLNTEAFF
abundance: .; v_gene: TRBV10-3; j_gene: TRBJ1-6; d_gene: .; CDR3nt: TGTGCCATCAGTGATGGGGGCAGGGCGAATTCACCCCTCCACTTT; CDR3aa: CAISDGGRANSPLHF
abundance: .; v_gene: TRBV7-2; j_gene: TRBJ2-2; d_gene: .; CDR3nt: TGTGCCAGCAGCCCCGCCCCGAACACCGGGGAGCTGTTTTTT; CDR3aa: CASSPAPNTGELFF
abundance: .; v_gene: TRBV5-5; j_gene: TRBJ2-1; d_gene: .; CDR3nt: TGTGCCAGCTCTCGGGCAGGACGGTCCTACAATGAGCAGTTCTTC; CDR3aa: CASSRAGRSYNEQFF
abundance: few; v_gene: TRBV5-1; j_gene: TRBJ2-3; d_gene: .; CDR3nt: TGCGCCTGCTCTCTAGCCGCAGATACGCAGTATTTT; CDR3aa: CACSLAADTQYF
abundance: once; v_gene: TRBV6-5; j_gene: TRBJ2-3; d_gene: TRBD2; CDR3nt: TGTGCCAGCAGTTACACGGGGGGATTCCCAGATACGCAGTATTTT; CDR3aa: CASSYTGGFPDTQYF
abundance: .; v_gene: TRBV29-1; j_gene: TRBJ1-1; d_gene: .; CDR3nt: TGCAGCGTTGAAGAGGCCCGACCTGAAGCTTTCTTT; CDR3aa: CSVEEARPEAFF
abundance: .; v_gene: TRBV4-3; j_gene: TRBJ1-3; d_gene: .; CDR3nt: TGCGCCAGCAGCCAAGGACGGAACTCTGGAAACACCATATATTTT; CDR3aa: CASSQGRNSGNTIYF
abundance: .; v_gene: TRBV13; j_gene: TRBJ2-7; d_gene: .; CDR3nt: TGTGCCAGCAGCATACGGAGCGAGCAGTACTTC; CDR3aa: CASSIRSEQYF
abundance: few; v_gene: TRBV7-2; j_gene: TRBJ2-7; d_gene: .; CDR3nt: TGTGCCAGCAGCTTAGCGGTGGCCTACGAGCAGTACTTC; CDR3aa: CASSLAVAYEQYF
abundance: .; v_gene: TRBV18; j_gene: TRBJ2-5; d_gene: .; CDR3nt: TGTGCCAGCTCGGCCGGGTCTCAAGAGACCCAGTACTTC; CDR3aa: CASSAGSQETQYF
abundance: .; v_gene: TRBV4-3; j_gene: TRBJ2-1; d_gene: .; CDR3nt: TGCGCCAGCAGCCAAGATTGGCCAGGCCAATCCAATGAGCAGTTCTTC; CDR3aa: CASSQDWPGQSNEQFF
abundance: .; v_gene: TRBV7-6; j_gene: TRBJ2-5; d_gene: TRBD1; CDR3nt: TGTGCCAGCAGCTTCGGCTCAAGGACAGGGGGCGAGACCCAGTACTTC; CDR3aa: CASSFGSRTGGETQYF
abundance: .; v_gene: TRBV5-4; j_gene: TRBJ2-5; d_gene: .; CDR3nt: TGTGCCAGCAGCTTAGAAAACATCCAAGAGACCCAGTACTTC; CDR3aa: CASSLENIQETQYF
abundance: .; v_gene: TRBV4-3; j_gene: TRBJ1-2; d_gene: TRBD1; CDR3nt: TGCGCCAGCAGCCAAGGGGACAGGATGTCCTATGGCTACACCTTC; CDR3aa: CASSQGDRMSYGYTF
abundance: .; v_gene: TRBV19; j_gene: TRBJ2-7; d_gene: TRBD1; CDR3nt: TGTGCCAGTAGCCTAACCGACAGGGCCTACGAGCAGTACTTC; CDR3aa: CASSLTDRAYEQYF
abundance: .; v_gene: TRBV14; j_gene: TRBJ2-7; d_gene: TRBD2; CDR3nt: TGTGCCAGCAGCCGACTAGCGGGGTACGAGCAGTACTTC; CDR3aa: CASSRLAGYEQYF
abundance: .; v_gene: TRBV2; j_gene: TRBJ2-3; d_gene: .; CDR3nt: TGTGCCAGCAGTGCGACAGACATACTCACAGATACGCAGTATTTT; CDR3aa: CASSATDILTDTQYF
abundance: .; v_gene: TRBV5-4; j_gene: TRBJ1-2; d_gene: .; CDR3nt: TGTGCCAGCAGCTTCCGACTGGGGGTGAGCTATGGCTACACCTTC; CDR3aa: CASSFRLGVSYGYTF
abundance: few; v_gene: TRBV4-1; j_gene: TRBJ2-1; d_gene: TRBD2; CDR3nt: TGTGCCAGCAGAGTAGCGGGGGGTTCCTACAATGAGCAGTTCTTC; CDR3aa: CASRVAGGSYNEQFF
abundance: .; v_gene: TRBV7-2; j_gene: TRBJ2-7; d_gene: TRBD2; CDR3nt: TGTGCCAGCAGCCGGGACTACCTTAACGAGCAGTACTTC; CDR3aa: CASSRDYLNEQYF
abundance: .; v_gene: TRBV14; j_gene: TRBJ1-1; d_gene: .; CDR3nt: TGTGCCAGCAGCCAAGTTGAGGGCACCGGGGGGACTGAAGCTTTCTTT; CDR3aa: CASSQVEGTGGTEAFF
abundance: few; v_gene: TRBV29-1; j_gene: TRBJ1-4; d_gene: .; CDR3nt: TGCAGCGTTGAAGGGGGTAGCGGTAATGAAAAACTGTTTTTT; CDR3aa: CSVEGGSGNEKLFF
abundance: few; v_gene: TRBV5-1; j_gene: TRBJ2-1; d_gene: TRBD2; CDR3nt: TGCGCCAGCAGCTCTGCCGGGACTAGAATTAATGAGCAGTTCTTC; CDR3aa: CASSSAGTRINEQFF
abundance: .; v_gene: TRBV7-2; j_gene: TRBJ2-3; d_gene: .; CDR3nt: TGTGCCAGCAGCGAGGGGGGTTATACGCAGTATTTT; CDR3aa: CASSEGGYTQYF
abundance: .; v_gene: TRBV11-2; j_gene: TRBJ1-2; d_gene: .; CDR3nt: TGTGCCAGCAGCTTCGGGGAGAACTATGGCTACACCTTC; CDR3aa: CASSFGENYGYTF
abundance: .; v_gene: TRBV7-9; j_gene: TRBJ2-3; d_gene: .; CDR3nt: TGTGCCAGCAGCTTAGCAGTTCGCACTAGCACAGATACGCAGTATTTT; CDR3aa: CASSLAVRTSTDTQYF
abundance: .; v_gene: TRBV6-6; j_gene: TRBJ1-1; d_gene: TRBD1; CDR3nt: TGTGCCAGCAGTTCCCCGGGACAGGGGGCCACTGAAGCTTTCTTT; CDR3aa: CASSSPGQGATEAFF
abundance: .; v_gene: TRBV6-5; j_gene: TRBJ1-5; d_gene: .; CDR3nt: TGTGCCAGCAGTGAACTGGCAGTTAAGGAGCCCCAGCATTTT; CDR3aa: CASSELAVKEPQHF
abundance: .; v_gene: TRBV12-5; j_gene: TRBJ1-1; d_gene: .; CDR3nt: TGTGCTAGTGGTTTGCACAGGGACTTGAACACTGAAGCTTTCTTT; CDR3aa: CASGLHRDLNTEAFF
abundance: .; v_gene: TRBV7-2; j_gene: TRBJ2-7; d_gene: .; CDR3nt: TGTGCCAGCAGCCCGGACGGACGCTACGAGCAGTACTTC; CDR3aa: CASSPDGRYEQYF
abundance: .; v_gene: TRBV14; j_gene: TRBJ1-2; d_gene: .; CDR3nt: TGTGCCAGCAGCCAGCATGACAGAGACTATGGCTACACCTTC; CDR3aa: CASSQHDRDYGYTF
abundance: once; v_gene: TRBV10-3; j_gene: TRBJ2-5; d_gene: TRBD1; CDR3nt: TGTGCCATCAGGGGTTCACAGGGGCGCGTTGAGACCCAGTACTTC; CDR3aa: CAIRGSQGRVETQYF
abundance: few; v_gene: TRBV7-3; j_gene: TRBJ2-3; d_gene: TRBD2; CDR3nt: TGTGCCAGCAGCTTAACAGCCGGGGGGAGCACAGATACGCAGTATTTT; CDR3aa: CASSLTAGGSTDTQYF
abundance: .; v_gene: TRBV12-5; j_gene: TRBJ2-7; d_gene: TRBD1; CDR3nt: TGTGCTAGTGGTTTGGTACCTCGGTTAGGGGCCCTCGGACAGGGGACCTACGGGCAGTACTTC; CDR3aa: CASGLVPRLGALGQGTYGQYF
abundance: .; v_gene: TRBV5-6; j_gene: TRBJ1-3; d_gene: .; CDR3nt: TGTGCCAGCAGCTCCCAAGGGGCCCAAGGAAACACCATATATTTT; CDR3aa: CASSSQGAQGNTIYF
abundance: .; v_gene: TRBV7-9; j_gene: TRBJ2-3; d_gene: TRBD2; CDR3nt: TGTGCCAGCAGCTCTCTGACTAGCGGGGGTTACACAGATACGCAGTATTTT; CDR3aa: CASSSLTSGGYTDTQYF
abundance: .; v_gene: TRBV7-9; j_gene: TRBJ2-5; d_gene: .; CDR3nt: TGTGCCAGCAGCTTAGAGTTGGTACCAGGGGATATTCGGGAGACCCAGTACTTC; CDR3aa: CASSLELVPGDIRETQYF
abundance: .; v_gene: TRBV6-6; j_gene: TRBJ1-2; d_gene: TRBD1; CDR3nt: TGTGCCAGCAGTTACGGACAGGGGAACTATGGCTACACCTTC; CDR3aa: CASSYGQGNYGYTF